The 3 T cell receptor beta chains below all came from one sample that was sequenced in a study of blood T cell repertoires in COVID-19. Sequencing used immunoSEQ multiplex PCR; TCRdb keeps in-frame clones, though not all of them. The sample holds more than 200,000 clones; around 84% are singletons and the top ten take over 1.5%. Sequenced sample: PBMCs or T cells enriched from blood (not recorded which). The receptors shown here come from a man between 40 and 49 years old who had recovered from COVID-19.

This clone appeared once. The chain is built from TRBV15 and TRBJ2-7, with unresolved D. Germline CDR1 is LNHNV and CDR2 is YYDKDF (reference sequence). The CDR3 has 13 residues. V was cut by 0 bases and J by 3 bases, with 6 bases left in between. The CDR3 coding sequence is TGTGCCACCAGCAGAGATTTCCTCTACGAGCAGTACTTC. It encodes CATSRDFLYEQYF.

The V gene is TRBV5-3, the J gene TRBJ2-1, with 9 bases fitting TRBD1. TRBV5-3 carries the ORF label, with uncertain function. Germline trimming cut 5 bases from V and 7 bases from J; bases unmatched to any gene: 7. This CDR3 region has 14 residues. The CDR3 DNA is TGTGCCAGAAGGGACCGGGACAGGGTGAATGAGCAGTTCTTC. Protein product: CARRDRDRVNEQFF.

This clone was detected once. J is TRBJ1-3 and V is TRBV5-1, with 7 bases lining up with TRBD1. CDR3 length: 16 residues. V trimming: 1 base; J trimming: 3 bases; junction bases outside the gene matches: 7. Germline lookup yields CDR1 SGHRS and CDR2 YFSETQ. CDR3 region: CASSLIPGGDGNTIYF. CDR3 DNA: TGCGCCAGCAGCTTGATTCCAGGGGGAGATGGAAACACCATATATTTT.